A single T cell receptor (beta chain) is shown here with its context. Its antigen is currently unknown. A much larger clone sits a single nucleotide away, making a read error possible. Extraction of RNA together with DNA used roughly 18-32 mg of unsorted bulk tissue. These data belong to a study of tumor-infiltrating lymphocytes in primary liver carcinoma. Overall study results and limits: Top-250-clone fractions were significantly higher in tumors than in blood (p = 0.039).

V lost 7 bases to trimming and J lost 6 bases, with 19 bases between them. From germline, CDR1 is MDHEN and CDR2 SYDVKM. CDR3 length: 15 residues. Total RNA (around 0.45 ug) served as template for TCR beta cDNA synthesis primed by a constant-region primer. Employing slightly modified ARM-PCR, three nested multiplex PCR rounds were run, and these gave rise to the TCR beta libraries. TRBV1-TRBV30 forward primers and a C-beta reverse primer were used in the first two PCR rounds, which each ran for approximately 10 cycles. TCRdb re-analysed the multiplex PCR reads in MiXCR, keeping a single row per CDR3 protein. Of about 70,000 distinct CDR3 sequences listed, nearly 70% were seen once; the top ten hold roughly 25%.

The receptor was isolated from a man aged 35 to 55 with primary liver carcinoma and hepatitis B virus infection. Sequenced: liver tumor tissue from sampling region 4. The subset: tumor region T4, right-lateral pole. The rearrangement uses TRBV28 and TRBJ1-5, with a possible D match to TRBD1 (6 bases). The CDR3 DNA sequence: TGTGCCAGCAACTTCTCGGGGGGGCGCGGTCAGCCCCAGCATTTT. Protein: CASNFSGGRGQPQHF.